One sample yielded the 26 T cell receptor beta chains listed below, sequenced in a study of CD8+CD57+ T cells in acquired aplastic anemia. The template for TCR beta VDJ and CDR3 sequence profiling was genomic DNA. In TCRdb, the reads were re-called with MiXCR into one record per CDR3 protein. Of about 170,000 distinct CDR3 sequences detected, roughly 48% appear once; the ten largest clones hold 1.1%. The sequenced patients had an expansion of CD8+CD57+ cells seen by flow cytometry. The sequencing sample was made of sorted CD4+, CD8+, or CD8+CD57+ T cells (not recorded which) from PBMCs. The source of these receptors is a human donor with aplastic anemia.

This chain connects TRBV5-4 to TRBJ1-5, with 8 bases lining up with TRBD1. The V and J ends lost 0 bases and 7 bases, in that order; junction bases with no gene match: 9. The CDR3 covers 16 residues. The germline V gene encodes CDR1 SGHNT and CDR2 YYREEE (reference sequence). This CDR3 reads CASSLGGTGLGQPQHF. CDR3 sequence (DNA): TGTGCCAGCAGCTTGGGGGGGACAGGCTTAGGGCAGCCCCAGCATTTT. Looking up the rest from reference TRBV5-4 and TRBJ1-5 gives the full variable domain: ETGVTQSPTHLIKTRGQQVTLRCSSQSGHNTVSWYQQALGQGPQFIFQYYREEENGRGNFPPRFSGLQFPNYSSELNVNALELDDSALYLCASSLGGTGLGQPQHFGDGTRLSIL.

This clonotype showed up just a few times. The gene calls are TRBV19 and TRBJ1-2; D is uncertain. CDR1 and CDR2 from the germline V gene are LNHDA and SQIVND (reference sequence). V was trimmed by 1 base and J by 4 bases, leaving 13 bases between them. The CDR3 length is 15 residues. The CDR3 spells CASSIGRGRIYGYTF. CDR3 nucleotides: TGTGCCAGTAGTATAGGTCGGGGTCGGATCTATGGCTACACCTTC.

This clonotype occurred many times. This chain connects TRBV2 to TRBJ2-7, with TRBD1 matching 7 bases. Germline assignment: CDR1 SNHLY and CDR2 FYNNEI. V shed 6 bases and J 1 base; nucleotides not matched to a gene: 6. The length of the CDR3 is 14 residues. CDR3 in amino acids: CASRETGPSYEQYF. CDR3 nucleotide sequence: TGTGCCAGCAGAGAGACAGGGCCTTCCTACGAGCAGTACTTC. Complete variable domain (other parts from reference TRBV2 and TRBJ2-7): EPEVTQTPSHQVTQMGQEVILRCVPISNHLYFYWYRQILGQKVEFLVSFYNNEISEKSEIFDDQFSVERPDGSNFTLKIRSTKLEDSAMYFCASRETGPSYEQYFGPGTRLTVT.

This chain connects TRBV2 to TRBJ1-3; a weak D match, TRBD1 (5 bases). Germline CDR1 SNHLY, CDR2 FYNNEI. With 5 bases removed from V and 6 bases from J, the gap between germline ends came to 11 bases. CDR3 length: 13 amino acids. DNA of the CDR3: TGTGCCAGCAGTTTCCAAGGGGAAAACACCATATATTTT. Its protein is CASSFQGENTIYF.

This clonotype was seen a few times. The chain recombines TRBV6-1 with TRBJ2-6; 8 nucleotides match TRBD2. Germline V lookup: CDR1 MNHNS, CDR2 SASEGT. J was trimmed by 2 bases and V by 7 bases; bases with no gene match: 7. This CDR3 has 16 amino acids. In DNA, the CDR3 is TGTGCCAGCAACCGTATCGGGGGGGCTGGGGCCAACGTCCTGACTTTC. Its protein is CASNRIGGAGANVLTF.

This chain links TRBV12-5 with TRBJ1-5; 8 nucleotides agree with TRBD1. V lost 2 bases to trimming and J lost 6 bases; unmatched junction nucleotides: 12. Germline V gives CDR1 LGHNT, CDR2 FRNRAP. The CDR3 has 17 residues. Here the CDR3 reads CASGLSTGAWLIQPQHF. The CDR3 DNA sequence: TGTGCTAGTGGTTTGTCGACAGGGGCCTGGTTAATTCAGCCCCAGCATTTT.

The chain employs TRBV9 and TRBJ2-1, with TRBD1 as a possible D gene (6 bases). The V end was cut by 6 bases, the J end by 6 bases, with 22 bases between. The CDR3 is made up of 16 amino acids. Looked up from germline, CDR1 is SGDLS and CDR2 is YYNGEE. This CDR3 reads CASTAPDSSHFNEQFF. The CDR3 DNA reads TGTGCCAGCACTGCACCGGACAGTTCCCACTTCAATGAGCAGTTCTTC.

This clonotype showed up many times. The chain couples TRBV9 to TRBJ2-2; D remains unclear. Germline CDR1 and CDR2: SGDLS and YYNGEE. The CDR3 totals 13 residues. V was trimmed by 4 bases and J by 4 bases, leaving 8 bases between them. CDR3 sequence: CASSFRVTGELFF. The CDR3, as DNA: TGTGCCAGCAGCTTCCGAGTCACCGGGGAGCTGTTTTTT.

The CDR3 DNA reads TGTGCCAGCAGTGAGGAGGGGGATGGCTACACCTTC. This encodes CASSEEGDGYTF. The J gene is TRBJ1-2, the V gene TRBV2, with D perhaps matching TRBD1 (6 bases). Trimming removed 3 bases at V and 6 bases at J, with 8 bases between. This CDR3 contains 12 residues. CDR1 is SNHLY, CDR2 FYNNEI, per germline.

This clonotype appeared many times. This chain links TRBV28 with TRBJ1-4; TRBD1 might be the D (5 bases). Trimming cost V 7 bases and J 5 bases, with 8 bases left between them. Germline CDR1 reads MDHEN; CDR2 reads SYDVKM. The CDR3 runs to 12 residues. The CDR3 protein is CASKRGNEKLFF. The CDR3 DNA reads TGTGCCAGCAAACGGGGGAATGAAAAACTGTTTTTT. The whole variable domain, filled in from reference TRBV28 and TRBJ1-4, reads DVKVTQSSRYLVKRTGEKVFLECVQDMDHENMFWYRQDPGLGLRLIYFSYDVKMKEKGDIPEGYSVSREKKERFSLILESASTNQTSMYLCASKRGNEKLFFGSGTQLSVL.

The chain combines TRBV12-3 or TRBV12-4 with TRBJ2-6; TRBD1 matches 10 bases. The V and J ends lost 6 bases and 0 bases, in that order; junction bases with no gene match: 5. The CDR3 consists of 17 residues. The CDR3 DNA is TGTGCCAGCAGCTTGGACAGGGGGAGCTCTGGGGCCAACGTCCTGACTTTC. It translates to CASSLDRGSSGANVLTF.

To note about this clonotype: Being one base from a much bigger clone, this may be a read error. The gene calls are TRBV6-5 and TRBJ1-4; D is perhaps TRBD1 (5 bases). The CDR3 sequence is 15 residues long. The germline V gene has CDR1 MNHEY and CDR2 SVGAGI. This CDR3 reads CAGSSTWGGGEKLFF. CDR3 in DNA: TGTGCCGGCAGTTCTACATGGGGGGGAGGTGAAAAACTGTTTTTT.

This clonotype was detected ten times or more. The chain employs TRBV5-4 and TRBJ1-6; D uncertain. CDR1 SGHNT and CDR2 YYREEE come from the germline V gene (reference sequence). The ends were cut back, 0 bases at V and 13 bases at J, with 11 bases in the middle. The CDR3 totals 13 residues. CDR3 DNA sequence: TGTGCCAGCAGCTTGGATCGTGACCGTCCCCTCCACTTT. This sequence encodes CASSLDRDRPLHF.

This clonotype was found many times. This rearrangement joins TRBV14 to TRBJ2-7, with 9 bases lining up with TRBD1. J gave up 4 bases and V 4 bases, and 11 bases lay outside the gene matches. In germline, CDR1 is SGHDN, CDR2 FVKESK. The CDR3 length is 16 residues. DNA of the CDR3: TGTGCCAGCAGCCCCCACTTGGGACAGGGAGTTTACGAGCAGTACTTC. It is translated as CASSPHLGQGVYEQYF.

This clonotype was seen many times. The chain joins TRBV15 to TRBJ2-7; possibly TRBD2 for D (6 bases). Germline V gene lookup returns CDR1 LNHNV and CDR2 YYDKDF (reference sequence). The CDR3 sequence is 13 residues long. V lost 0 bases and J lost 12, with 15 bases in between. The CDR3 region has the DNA TGTGCCACCAGCAGAGATACCAACGGGGGTAGGTACTTC. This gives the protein CATSRDTNGGRYF.

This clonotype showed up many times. CDR3 amino acids: CASSPRPGRGGSTDTQYF. In DNA, the CDR3 is TGTGCCAGCAGCCCCCGCCCCGGGCGGGGGGGGAGCACAGATACGCAGTATTTT. V is TRBV3-1 and J is TRBJ2-3; 9 positions agree with TRBD2. The ends lost 4 bases at V and 0 bases at J; junction bases unmatched: 11. This CDR3 region has 18 residues. Germline CDR1 is LGHDT and CDR2 is YNNKEL (reference sequence).

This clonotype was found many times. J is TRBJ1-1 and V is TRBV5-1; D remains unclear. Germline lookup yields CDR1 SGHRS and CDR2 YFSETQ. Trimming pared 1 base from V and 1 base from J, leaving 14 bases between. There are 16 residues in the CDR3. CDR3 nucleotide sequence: TGCGCCAGCAGCTTGCTGAGGGCGAGCCGGAACACTGAAGCTTTCTTT. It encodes CASSLLRASRNTEAFF. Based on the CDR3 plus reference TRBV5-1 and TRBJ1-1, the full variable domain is KAGVTQTPRYLIKTRGQQVTLSCSPISGHRSVSWYQQTPGQGLQFLFEYFSETQRNKGNFPGRFSGRQFSNSRSEMNVSTLELGDSALYLCASSLLRASRNTEAFFGQGTRLTVV.

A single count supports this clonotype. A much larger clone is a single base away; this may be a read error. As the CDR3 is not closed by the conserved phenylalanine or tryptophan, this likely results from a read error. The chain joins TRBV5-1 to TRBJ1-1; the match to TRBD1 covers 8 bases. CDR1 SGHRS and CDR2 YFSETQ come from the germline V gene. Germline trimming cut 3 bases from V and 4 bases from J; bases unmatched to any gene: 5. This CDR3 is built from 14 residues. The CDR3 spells CASSSDRGGTEAFL. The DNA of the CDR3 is TGCGCCAGCAGCTCAGACAGGGGTGGCACTGAAGCTTTCTTG.

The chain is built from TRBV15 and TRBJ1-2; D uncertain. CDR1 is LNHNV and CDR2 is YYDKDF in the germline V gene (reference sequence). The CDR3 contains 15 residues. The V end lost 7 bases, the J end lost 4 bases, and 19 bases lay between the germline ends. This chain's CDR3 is CATTLGSQQFYGYTF. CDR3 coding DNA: TGTGCCACCACCCTCGGCAGCCAACAATTCTATGGCTACACCTTC.

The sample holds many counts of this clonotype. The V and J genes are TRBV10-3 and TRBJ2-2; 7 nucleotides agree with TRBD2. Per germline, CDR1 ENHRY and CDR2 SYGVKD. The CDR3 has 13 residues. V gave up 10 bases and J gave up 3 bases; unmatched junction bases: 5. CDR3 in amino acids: CASMTSYTGELFF. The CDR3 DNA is TGTGCCAGCATGACTAGCTACACCGGGGAGCTGTTTTTT.

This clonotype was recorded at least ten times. This CDR3 is CASSESYGDEQYF. The CDR3, as DNA: TGTGCCAGCAGTGAATCCTACGGAGACGAGCAGTACTTC. The chain has TRBV2 and TRBJ2-7; D gene ambiguous. V shed 2 bases and J shed 5 bases, with 10 bases lying between them. CDR1 is SNHLY, CDR2 FYNNEI, per germline. CDR3 length equals 13 residues.

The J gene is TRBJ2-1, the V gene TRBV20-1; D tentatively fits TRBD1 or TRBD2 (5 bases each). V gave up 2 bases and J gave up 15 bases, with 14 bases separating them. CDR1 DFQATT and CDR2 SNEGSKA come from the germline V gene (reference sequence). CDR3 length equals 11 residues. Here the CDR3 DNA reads TGCAGTGCTAGACAGGGACCGTTAAGGTTCTTC. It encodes CSARQGPLRFF.

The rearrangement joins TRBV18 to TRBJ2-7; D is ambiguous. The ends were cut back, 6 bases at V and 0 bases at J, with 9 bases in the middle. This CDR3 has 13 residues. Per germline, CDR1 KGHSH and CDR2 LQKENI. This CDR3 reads CASSSGTSYEQYF. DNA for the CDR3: TGTGCCAGCTCCTCTGGTACCTCCTACGAGCAGTACTTC.

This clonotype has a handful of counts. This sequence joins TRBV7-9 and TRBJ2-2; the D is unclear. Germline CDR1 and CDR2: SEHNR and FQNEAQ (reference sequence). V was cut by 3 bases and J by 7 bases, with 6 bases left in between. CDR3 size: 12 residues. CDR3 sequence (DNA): TGTGCCAGCAGCTTCGACGGCGGGGAGCTGTTTTTT. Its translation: CASSFDGGELFF.

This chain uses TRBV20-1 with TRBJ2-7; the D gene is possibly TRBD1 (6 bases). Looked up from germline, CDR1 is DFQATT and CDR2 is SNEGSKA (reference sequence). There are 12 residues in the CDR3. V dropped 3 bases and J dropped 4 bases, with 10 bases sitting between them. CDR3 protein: CSARTGAYEQYF. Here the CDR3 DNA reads TGCAGTGCTAGGACAGGTGCGTACGAGCAGTACTTC.

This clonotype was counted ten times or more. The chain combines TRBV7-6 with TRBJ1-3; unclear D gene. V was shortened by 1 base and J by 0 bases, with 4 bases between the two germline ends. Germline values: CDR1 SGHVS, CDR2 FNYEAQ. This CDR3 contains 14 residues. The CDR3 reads CASSLGTSGNTIYF. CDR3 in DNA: TGTGCCAGCAGCTTAGGGACCTCTGGAAACACCATATATTTT.